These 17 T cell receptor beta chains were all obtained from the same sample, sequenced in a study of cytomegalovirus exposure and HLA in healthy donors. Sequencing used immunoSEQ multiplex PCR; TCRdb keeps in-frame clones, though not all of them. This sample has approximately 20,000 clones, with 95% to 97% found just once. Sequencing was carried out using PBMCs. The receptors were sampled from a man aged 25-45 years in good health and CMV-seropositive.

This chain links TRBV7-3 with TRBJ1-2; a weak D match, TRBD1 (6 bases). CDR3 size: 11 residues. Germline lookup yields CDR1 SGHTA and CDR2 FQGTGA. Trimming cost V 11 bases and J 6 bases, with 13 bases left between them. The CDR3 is CAVRDTHGYTF. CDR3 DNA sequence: TGTGCCGTTCGGGACACCCATGGCTACACCTTC.

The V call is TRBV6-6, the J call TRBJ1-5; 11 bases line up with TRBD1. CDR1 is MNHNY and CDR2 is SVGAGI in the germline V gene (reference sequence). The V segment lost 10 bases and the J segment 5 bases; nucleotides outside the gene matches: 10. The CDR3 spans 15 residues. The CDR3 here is CATIDGQGAYQPQHF. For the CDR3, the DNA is TGTGCCACTATCGATGGACAGGGGGCGTATCAGCCCCAGCATTTT.

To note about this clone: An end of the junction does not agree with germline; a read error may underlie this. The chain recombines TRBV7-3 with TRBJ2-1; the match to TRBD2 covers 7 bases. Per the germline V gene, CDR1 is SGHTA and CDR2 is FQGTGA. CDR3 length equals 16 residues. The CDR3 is CASSITLGEGQNEQFF. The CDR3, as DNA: TGTGCCAGCAGCATAACGTTGGGGGAGGGCCAGAATGAGCAGTTCTTC.

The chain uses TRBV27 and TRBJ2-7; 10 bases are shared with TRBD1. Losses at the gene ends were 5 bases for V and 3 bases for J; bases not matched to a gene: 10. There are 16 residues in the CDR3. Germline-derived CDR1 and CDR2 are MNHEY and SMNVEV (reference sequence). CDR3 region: CASSRLGTGADYEQYF. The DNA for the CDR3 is TGTGCCAGCAGTCGTCTCGGGACAGGGGCCGACTACGAGCAGTACTTC.

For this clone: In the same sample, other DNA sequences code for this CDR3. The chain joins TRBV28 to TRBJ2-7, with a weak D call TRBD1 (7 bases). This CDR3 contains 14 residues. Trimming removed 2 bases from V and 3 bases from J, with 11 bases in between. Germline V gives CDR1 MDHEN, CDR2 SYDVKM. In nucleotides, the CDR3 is TGTGCCAGCAGTTTAGGGCAGGGGGGCTACGAGCAGTACTTC. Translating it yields CASSLGQGGYEQYF.

The CDR3 region is CASSSPEGFISEQYF. CDR3 in DNA: TGTGCCAGCAGCTCGCCGGAGGGATTTATATCCGAGCAGTACTTC. The chain couples TRBV5-4 to TRBJ2-7; tentative D call: TRBD2 (6 bases). This CDR3 spans 15 amino acids. Germline loops: CDR1 SGHNT, CDR2 YYREEE (reference sequence). Between the trimmed V and J ends, which lost 3 bases and 6 bases, there was a span of 19 bases.

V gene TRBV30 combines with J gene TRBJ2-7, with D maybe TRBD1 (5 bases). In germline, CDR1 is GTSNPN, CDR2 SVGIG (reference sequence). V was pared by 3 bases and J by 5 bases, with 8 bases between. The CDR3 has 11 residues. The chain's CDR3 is CAWRQANEQYF. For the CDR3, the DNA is TGTGCCTGGAGACAGGCAAACGAGCAGTACTTC.

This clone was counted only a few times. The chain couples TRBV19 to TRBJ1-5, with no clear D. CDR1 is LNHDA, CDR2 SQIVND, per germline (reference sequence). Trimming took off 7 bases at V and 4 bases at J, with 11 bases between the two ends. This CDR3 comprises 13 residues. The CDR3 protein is CASTDGINQPQHF. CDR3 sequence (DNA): TGTGCCAGTACGGACGGGATAAATCAGCCCCAGCATTTT.

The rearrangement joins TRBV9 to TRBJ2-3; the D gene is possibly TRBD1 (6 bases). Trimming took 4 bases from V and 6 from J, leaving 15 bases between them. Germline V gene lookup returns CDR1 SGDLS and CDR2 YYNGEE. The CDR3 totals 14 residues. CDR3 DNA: TGTGCCAGCAGCCCCAGGACAGCGGTCGATACGCAGTATTTT. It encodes CASSPRTAVDTQYF. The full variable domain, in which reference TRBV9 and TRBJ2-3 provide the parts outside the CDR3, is DSGVTQTPKHLITATGQRVTLRCSPRSGDLSVYWYQQSLDQGLQFLIQYYNGEERAKGNILERFSAQQFPDLHSELNLSSLELGDSALYFCASSPRTAVDTQYFGPGTRLTVL.

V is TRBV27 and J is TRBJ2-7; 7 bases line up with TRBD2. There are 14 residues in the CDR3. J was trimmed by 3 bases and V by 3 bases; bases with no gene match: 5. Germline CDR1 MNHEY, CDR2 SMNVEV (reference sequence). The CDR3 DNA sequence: TGTGCCAGCAGTTTGGGGCTAGCGGACTACGAGCAGTACTTC. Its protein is CASSLGLADYEQYF.

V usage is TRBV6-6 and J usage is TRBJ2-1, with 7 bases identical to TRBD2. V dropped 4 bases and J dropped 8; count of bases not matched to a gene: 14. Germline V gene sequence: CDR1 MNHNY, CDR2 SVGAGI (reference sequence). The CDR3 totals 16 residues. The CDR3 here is CASSWRTGGREDEQFF. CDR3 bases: TGTGCCAGCAGTTGGCGGACCGGCGGGAGAGAGGATGAGCAGTTCTTC.

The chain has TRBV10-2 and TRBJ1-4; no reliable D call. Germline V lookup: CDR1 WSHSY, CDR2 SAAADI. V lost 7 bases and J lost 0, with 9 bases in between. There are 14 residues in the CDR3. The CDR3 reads CASKSGATNEKLFF. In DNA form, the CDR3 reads TGCGCCAGCAAGTCCGGAGCAACTAATGAAAAACTGTTTTTT.

This chain's CDR3 is CASSLAWDSFEYEQYF. In DNA, the CDR3 is TGCGCCAGCAGCTTGGCCTGGGACAGTTTCGAATACGAGCAGTACTTC. The chain uses TRBV5-1 and TRBJ2-7, with 7 bases matching TRBD1. J lost 4 bases, V lost 0 bases, and 10 bases had no gene match. The CDR3 totals 16 residues. Germline V CDR1 and CDR2: SGHRS, YFSETQ.

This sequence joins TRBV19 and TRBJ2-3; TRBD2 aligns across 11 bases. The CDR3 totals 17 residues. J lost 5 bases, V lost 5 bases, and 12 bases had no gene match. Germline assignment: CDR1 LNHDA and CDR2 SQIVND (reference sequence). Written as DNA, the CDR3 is TGTGCCAGTAGTGTCCAGGCACTAGCGGGAGCCGGAGATACGCAGTATTTT. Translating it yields CASSVQALAGAGDTQYF.

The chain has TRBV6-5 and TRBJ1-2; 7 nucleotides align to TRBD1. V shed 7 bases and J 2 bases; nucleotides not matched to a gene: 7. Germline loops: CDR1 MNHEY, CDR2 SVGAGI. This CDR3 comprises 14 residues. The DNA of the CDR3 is TGTGCCAGCACCCGACCGGACAGGAACTATGGCTACACCTTC. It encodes CASTRPDRNYGYTF.

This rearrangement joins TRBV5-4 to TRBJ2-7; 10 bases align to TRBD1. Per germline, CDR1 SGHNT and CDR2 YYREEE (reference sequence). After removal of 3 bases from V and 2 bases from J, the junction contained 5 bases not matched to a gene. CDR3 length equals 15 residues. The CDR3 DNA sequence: TGTGCCAGCAGCTACCGGGACAGGGGTGCCTACGAGCAGTACTTC. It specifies CASSYRDRGAYEQYF.

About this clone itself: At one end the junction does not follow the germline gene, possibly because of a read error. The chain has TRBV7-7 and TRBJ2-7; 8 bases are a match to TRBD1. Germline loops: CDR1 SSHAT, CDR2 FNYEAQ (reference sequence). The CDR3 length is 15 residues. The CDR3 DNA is TGTGCTAGCAGCTTAATGCAGGGGGCTTTCTACGAGCAGTACTTC. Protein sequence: CASSLMQGAFYEQYF.